The 21 T cell receptor beta chains given below trace back to one sample, sequenced in a study of T cell responses to AZD1222 COVID-19 vaccine. Clones were sequenced by immunoSEQ multiplex PCR, and TCRdb holds only the in-frame ones, with some missing. The data contain roughly 120,000 clones, 70% to 90% of them singletons. Source: peripheral blood, taken on day 0 of AZD1222 vaccination. Receptor source: an adult in good health.

The rearrangement links TRBV11-2 to TRBJ2-5, with D possibly TRBD2 on 5 matching bases. This CDR3 contains 17 residues. Trimming removed 1 base at V and 5 bases at J, with 20 bases between. Germline V gene sequence: CDR1 SGHAT, CDR2 FQNNGV. CDR3 amino acids: CASSLATSSGGWETQYF. The CDR3 DNA reads as TGTGCCAGCAGCTTAGCTACCTCGTCCGGAGGTTGGGAGACCCAGTACTTC.

The chain uses TRBV5-8 and TRBJ1-4; D is unresolved. Trimming cost V 7 bases and J 0 bases, with 13 bases left between them. The CDR3 is 15 residues long. CDR1 is SGHTS, CDR2 YDEGEE, per germline. CDR3 region: CASAGSIATNEKLFF. The CDR3 DNA follows: TGTGCCAGCGCGGGCAGTATTGCAACTAATGAAAAACTGTTTTTT.

The chain links TRBV30 to TRBJ2-2; D perhaps matches TRBD2 (5 bases). This CDR3 is 13 amino acids long. Germline lookup yields CDR1 GTSNPN and CDR2 SVGIG (reference sequence). The ends were cut back, 3 bases at V and 5 bases at J, with 10 bases in the middle. The CDR3 DNA is TGTGCCTGGAGCCACGGAGGTACCGGGGAGCTGTTTTTT. Encoded protein: CAWSHGGTGELFF.

The gene calls are TRBV27 and TRBJ1-1, with 10 bases matching TRBD1. The germline CDR1 and CDR2 sequences are MNHEY and SMNVEV (reference sequence). This CDR3 has 17 amino acids. Losses at the gene ends were 5 bases for V and 4 bases for J; bases not matched to a gene: 13. As DNA, the CDR3 is TGTGCCAGCAGTCCGCTCCCCGGGACAGGGGATTCCACTGAAGCTTTCTTT. This gives the protein CASSPLPGTGDSTEAFF.

The CDR3 region has the DNA TGTGCCAGCAGCGTACCCCCTGAGGGTACCTATGGCTACACCTTC. Residues: CASSVPPEGTYGYTF. V is TRBV9 and J is TRBJ1-2; D call uncertain. Per germline, CDR1 SGDLS and CDR2 YYNGEE. V gave up 1 base and J gave up 4 bases, with 14 bases separating them. The CDR3 is 15 residues long.

The chain couples TRBV9 to TRBJ1-4; TRBD1 is a possible D gene (5 bases). Trimming pared 1 base from V and 2 bases from J, leaving 9 bases between. The germline V gene has CDR1 SGDLS and CDR2 YYNGEE. The CDR3 has 15 amino acids. Here the CDR3 reads CASSVNEGTNEKLFF. CDR3 DNA sequence: TGTGCCAGCAGCGTAAATGAGGGGACTAATGAAAAACTGTTTTTT.

This clone was recorded a few times. This chain joins TRBV2 and TRBJ2-1; the D is unclear. V lost 6 bases, J lost 10 bases, and 7 bases lay in between. This CDR3 is built from 10 residues. CDR1 and CDR2 (germline): SNHLY, FYNNEI. DNA for the CDR3: TGTGCCAGCAGCCAGGACGAGCAGTTCTTC. This translates into CASSQDEQFF.

The chain recombines TRBV6-5 with TRBJ1-6, with a possible D match to TRBD1 (6 bases). The CDR3 extends over 13 amino acids. The V gene lost 8 bases and the J gene lost 8 bases, with 13 bases spanning the gap. The germline gives CDR1 MNHEY, CDR2 SVGAGI. The CDR3 sequence: CASGRQDDSPLHF. DNA of the CDR3: TGTGCCAGCGGTCGACAGGACGATTCACCCCTCCACTTT.

This chain links TRBV6-6 with TRBJ1-1; D is possibly TRBD1 (6 bases). CDR3 length: 17 residues. The germline V gene encodes CDR1 MNHNY and CDR2 SVGAGI (reference sequence). The V and J ends lost 5 bases and 1 base respectively, with 20 bases between them. CDR3 nucleotides: TGTGCCAGCAGTCGTGGGGGGGCGTTAAATAAGAACACTGAAGCTTTCTTT. This translates into CASSRGGALNKNTEAFF.

The rearrangement joins TRBV28 to TRBJ1-2; tentatively, D is TRBD1 (5 bases). V gave up 3 bases and J gave up 8 bases, with 16 bases separating them. CDR3 length equals 14 residues. The germline V gene has CDR1 MDHEN and CDR2 SYDVKM. The CDR3 nucleotides are TGTGCCAGCAGTTTGGGGCTGATGCGTAGAGGCTACACCTTC. Translation gives CASSLGLMRRGYTF.

The chain links TRBV7-2 to TRBJ2-7; D is unclear. The germline CDR1 and CDR2 sequences are SGHTA and FQGNSA. V shed 5 bases and J shed 1 base, with 6 bases lying between them. The CDR3 runs to 12 residues. CDR3 coding DNA: TGTGCCAGCAGCCCGCAATCCTACGAGCAGTACTTC. It is translated as CASSPQSYEQYF.

The V gene is TRBV27, the J gene TRBJ2-7; maybe TRBD2 (6 bases). CDR3 length equals 16 residues. The V end lost 3 bases, the J end lost 3 bases, and 18 bases lay between the germline ends. Germline CDR1 and CDR2: MNHEY and SMNVEV (reference sequence). CDR3 nucleotide sequence: TGTGCCAGCAGTTTGGGAGGAGGGGCGAAGAGCTACGAGCAGTACTTC. Translation: CASSLGGGAKSYEQYF.

The chain combines TRBV5-6 with TRBJ2-3, with 15 bases that match TRBD2. The CDR3 has 16 amino acids. Germline assignment: CDR1 SGHDT and CDR2 YYEEEE. J lost 8 bases, V lost 6 bases, and 10 bases had no gene match. The CDR3 coding sequence is TGTGCCAGCATAGTCCAGGGACTAGCGGGGGGTGGTACGCAGTATTTT. Translating it yields CASIVQGLAGGGTQYF.

This clone was seen only once. The J gene is TRBJ2-4, the V gene TRBV9, with D maybe TRBD1 (6 bases). CDR3 length equals 15 residues. From germline, CDR1 is SGDLS and CDR2 YYNGEE. V was trimmed by 3 bases and J by 0 bases, leaving 10 bases between them. The CDR3 protein is CASSAGQSAKNIQYF. The CDR3 region has the DNA TGTGCCAGCAGCGCCGGACAGTCAGCCAAAAACATTCAGTACTTC.

The rearrangement links TRBV21-1 to TRBJ2-2; TRBD2 is the table's D call, not checked against the DNA. TRBV21-1 is a recognized pseudogene. There are 17 residues in the CDR3. CDR3 protein: CASSKGASGSRAGELFF. CDR3 in DNA: TGTGCCAGCAGCAAAGGAGCTAGCGGGAGTAGGGCCGGGGAGCTGTTTTTT.

The genes are TRBV7-3 and TRBJ2-7; no clear D. V was cut by 5 bases and J by 0 bases, with 20 bases left in between. Germline CDR1 is SGHTA and CDR2 is FQGTGA. The CDR3 is 17 amino acids. CDR3 sequence (DNA): TGTGCCAGCAGCCAAACGAAGGTCTGTATCAGCTCCTACGAGCAGTACTTC. Amino acids: CASSQTKVCISSYEQYF. The full variable domain, in which reference TRBV7-3 and TRBJ2-7 provide the parts outside the CDR3, is GAGVSQTPSNKVTEKGKYVELRCDPISGHTALYWYRQSLGQGPEFLIYFQGTGAADDSGLPNDRFFAVRPEGSVSTLKIQRTERGDSAVYLCASSQTKVCISSYEQYFGPGTRLTVT.

The chain has TRBV5-1 and TRBJ1-1, with TRBD1 as a possible D gene (6 bases). The V gene lost 5 bases and the J gene lost 0 bases, with 14 bases spanning the gap. The CDR3 runs 15 residues. The germline gives CDR1 SGHRS, CDR2 YFSETQ. The chain's CDR3 is CASSLKGHLNTEAFF. In nucleotides, the CDR3 is TGCGCCAGCAGTTTAAAGGGACACCTGAACACTGAAGCTTTCTTT. Full variable domain (outside the CDR3, taken from reference TRBV5-1 and TRBJ1-1): KAGVTQTPRYLIKTRGQQVTLSCSPISGHRSVSWYQQTPGQGLQFLFEYFSETQRNKGNFPGRFSGRQFSNSRSEMNVSTLELGDSALYLCASSLKGHLNTEAFFGQGTRLTVV.

This rearrangement joins TRBV6-5 to TRBJ1-1; D gene ambiguous. CDR1 is MNHEY and CDR2 is SVGAGI in the germline V gene. Trimming left V 5 bases short and J 0 bases short, with 10 bases between. CDR3 length: 14 amino acids. The CDR3 DNA is TGTGCCAGCAGTAAAAAGGAGGTGAACACTGAAGCTTTCTTT. It is translated as CASSKKEVNTEAFF.

V is TRBV4-3 and J is TRBJ2-5; D not resolved. CDR1 LGHNA and CDR2 YSLEER come from the germline V gene. The CDR3 covers 14 residues. Trimming removed 0 bases at V and 5 bases at J, with 10 bases between. The CDR3 coding sequence is TGCGCCAGCAGCCAAGATCCGCTGGGGGAGACCCAGTACTTC. Translated: CASSQDPLGETQYF.

The chain couples TRBV20-1 to TRBJ2-1; 8 bases match TRBD2. Trimming took 3 bases from V and 9 from J; bases not matched to a gene: 10. In germline, CDR1 is DFQATT, CDR2 SNEGSKA (reference sequence). This CDR3 is built from 14 residues. The CDR3 region is CSASLTAGAREQFF. The CDR3 DNA follows: TGCAGTGCTAGTCTTACAGCGGGGGCCCGTGAGCAGTTCTTC.

The V gene is TRBV29-1, the J gene TRBJ2-7, with a tentative D call TRBD2 (5 bases). CDR1 is SQVTM and CDR2 is ANQGSEA in the germline V gene. Deletions cut 6 bases from V and 5 bases from J, with 11 bases between. CDR3 size: 11 residues. In DNA form, the CDR3 reads TGCAGCGTCGCGAAAGCGGACGAGCAGTACTTC. Protein sequence: CSVAKADEQYF.